This entry lists 23 T cell receptor beta chains sequenced from one sample in a study of OX40 agonist ivuxolimab in advanced cancers. The assay was immunoSEQ multiplex PCR, and TCRdb's table has in-frame clones only and misses some. The repertoire holds around 58,000 clones, 85% to 95% seen once, with approximately 18% in the top ten. The source was CD4+ or CD8+ T cells sorted from blood, collected in a trial of the OX40 agonist ivuxolimab. All receptors come from an adult with an advanced solid tumor such as melanoma, head and neck, liver or kidney cancer.

This chain joins TRBV13 and TRBJ2-2; 9 bases match TRBD2. Unmatched junction bases numbered 5, after V lost 6 bases and J lost 0 bases. This CDR3 has 16 amino acids. CDR1 is PRHDT, CDR2 FYEKMQ, per germline (reference sequence). The DNA for the CDR3 is TGTGCCAGCAGTAGCAGGACTAGCGCGAACACCGGGGAGCTGTTTTTT. Protein: CASSSRTSANTGELFF.

The rearrangement joins TRBV30 to TRBJ1-3, with unresolved D. Trimming removed 2 bases from V and 1 base from J, with 0 bases in between. The CDR3 is 11 residues long. Germline CDR1 is GTSNPN and CDR2 is SVGIG (reference sequence). CDR3 bases: TGTGCCTGGAGTTCTGGAAACACCATATATTTT. As protein: CAWSSGNTIYF.

The rearrangement uses TRBV6-6 and TRBJ2-5, with 7 bases fitting TRBD2. This CDR3 is built from 13 residues. Germline V gene lookup returns CDR1 MNHNY and CDR2 SVGAGI (reference sequence). J lost 5 bases, V lost 8 bases, and 8 bases had no gene match. The CDR3 DNA reads as TGTGCCAGCCAGCGGGAAGTAAGGGAGACCCAGTACTTC. Its translation: CASQREVRETQYF.

This chain uses TRBV10-3 with TRBJ2-7; 11 positions match TRBD2. V trimming: 4 bases; J trimming: 4 bases; junction bases outside the gene matches: 6. From germline, CDR1 is ENHRY and CDR2 SYGVKD. This CDR3 is 15 amino acids long. The CDR3 protein is CAISAGTSGDYEQYF. For the CDR3, the DNA is TGTGCCATCAGTGCCGGGACTAGCGGAGATTACGAGCAGTACTTC.

The chain has TRBV11-3 and TRBJ2-1, with D perhaps matching TRBD2 (5 bases). The CDR3 length is 15 residues. In germline, CDR1 is SGHNT, CDR2 YENEEA. Trimming removed 0 bases from V and 5 bases from J, with 11 bases in between. The CDR3 sequence: CASSLDPGWDNEQFF. CDR3 DNA sequence: TGTGCCAGCAGCTTAGATCCGGGGTGGGACAATGAGCAGTTCTTC.

The chain carries TRBV9 and TRBJ2-1; 14 bases map to TRBD2. This CDR3 region has 18 residues. Per germline, CDR1 SGDLS and CDR2 YYNGEE. J gave up 6 bases and V 4 bases, and 12 bases lay outside the gene matches. The CDR3 sequence is CASSMPREGLAGANEQFF. The CDR3 DNA reads as TGTGCCAGCAGCATGCCCCGGGAGGGACTAGCGGGAGCCAATGAGCAGTTCTTC.

The chain has TRBV28 and TRBJ2-7; D not certain. With 2 bases removed from V and 3 bases from J, the gap between germline ends came to 8 bases. Germline lookup yields CDR1 MDHEN and CDR2 SYDVKM. CDR3 size: 13 residues. The CDR3 region has the DNA TGTGCCAGCAGTTTAGCAGCCAGCTACGAGCAGTACTTC. This gives the protein CASSLAASYEQYF.

The rearrangement joins TRBV5-6 to TRBJ1-4, with D possibly TRBD1 on 5 matching bases. The length of the CDR3 is 16 residues. The germline V gene has CDR1 SGHDT and CDR2 YYEEEE. V lost 1 base to trimming and J lost 8 bases, with 18 bases between them. The CDR3 DNA sequence: TGTGCCAGCAGCTTGTATAAGGCCAGGGAAAGGGAAAAACTGTTTTTT. Encoded protein: CASSLYKAREREKLFF.

The V and J genes are TRBV28 and TRBJ2-1, with 8 bases aligning to TRBD2. In germline, CDR1 is MDHEN, CDR2 SYDVKM. J gave up 8 bases and V 0 bases, and 12 bases lay outside the gene matches. CDR3 size: 17 residues. The CDR3 loop reads CASSLCVVLAACYEQFF. CDR3 nucleotide sequence: TGTGCCAGCAGTTTATGTGTTGTACTAGCGGCCTGTTATGAGCAGTTCTTC.

This clone has a single count. V is TRBV4-1 and J is TRBJ2-7; D is unresolved. Per the germline V gene, CDR1 is MGHRA and CDR2 is YSYEKL. V shed 0 bases and J shed 0 bases, with 9 bases lying between them. The CDR3 covers 15 residues. CDR3 residues: CASSQDPSSSYEQYF. CDR3 coding DNA: TGCGCCAGCAGCCAAGATCCCAGCTCCTCCTACGAGCAGTACTTC.

This chain uses TRBV4-2 with TRBJ2-7; the D is unclear. The V gene's germline CDR1 is LGHNA and CDR2 YNFKEQ. V was clipped by 0 bases and J by 0 bases, with 9 bases between them. The CDR3 totals 15 residues. The CDR3 here is CASSQEENLSYEQYF. CDR3 sequence (DNA): TGTGCCAGCAGCCAAGAAGAGAATCTCTCCTACGAGCAGTACTTC.

The chain combines TRBV7-9 with TRBJ2-3; D possibly corresponds to TRBD2 (5 bases). CDR1 is SEHNR, CDR2 FQNEAQ, per germline (reference sequence). This CDR3 has 15 residues. The germline V and J ends were trimmed by 1 base and 3 bases, with 11 bases remaining between them. The CDR3 spells CASSLDGEWTDTQYF. The DNA for the CDR3 is TGTGCCAGCAGCTTAGATGGGGAGTGGACAGATACGCAGTATTTT. The full variable domain, rest sourced from reference TRBV7-9 and TRBJ2-3, is DTGVSQNPRHKITKRGQNVTFRCDPISEHNRLYWYRQTLGQGPEFLTYFQNEAQLEKSRLLSDRFSAERPKGSFSTLEIQRTEQGDSAMYLCASSLDGEWTDTQYFGPGTRLTVL.

The chain carries TRBV30 and TRBJ1-2; tentatively, D is TRBD1 (6 bases). The CDR3 runs 14 residues. The germline CDR1 and CDR2 sequences are GTSNPN and SVGIG (reference sequence). Trimming took 2 bases from V and 4 from J, leaving 14 bases between them. The CDR3 bases are TGTGCCTGGAGTTTCCGGGGGCAGACCTATGGCTACACCTTC. Its translation is CAWSFRGQTYGYTF. Filled out from reference TRBV30 and TRBJ1-2, the complete variable domain reads SQTIHQWPATLVQPVGSPLSLECTVEGTSNPNLYWYRQAAGRGLQLLFYSVGIGQISSEVPQNLSASRPQDRQFILSSKKLLLSDSGFYLCAWSFRGQTYGYTFGSGTRLTVV.

J is TRBJ2-7 and V is TRBV7-8; 7 nucleotides agree with TRBD2. From germline, CDR1 is SGHVS and CDR2 FQNEAQ. V gave up 2 bases and J gave up 2 bases; unmatched junction bases: 6. CDR3 size: 15 residues. The CDR3 DNA follows: TGTGCCAGCAGCTTATGGGGGGGAGGGGCCTACGAGCAGTACTTC. It yields the protein CASSLWGGGAYEQYF.

This rearrangement joins TRBV11-3 to TRBJ2-1; D may correspond to TRBD1 or TRBD2 (6 bases each). V was trimmed by 5 bases and J by 10 bases, leaving 21 bases between them. Per the germline V gene, CDR1 is SGHNT and CDR2 is YENEEA. This CDR3 has 15 amino acids. The CDR3 sequence: CASSAPGQRRGEQFF. The CDR3, as DNA: TGTGCCAGCAGCGCTCCCGGACAGAGACGGGGGGAGCAGTTCTTC.

The CDR3, as DNA: TGTGCCAGCAGCCAGGGTAGTATGGGACAACCAGCTTTCTTT. It translates to CASSQGSMGQPAFF. The rearrangement joins TRBV14 to TRBJ1-1, with D possibly being TRBD1 (6 bases). Germline CDR1 is SGHDN and CDR2 is FVKESK. The CDR3 has 14 amino acids. Between the trimmed V and J ends, which lost 3 bases and 10 bases, there was a span of 18 bases.

J is TRBJ2-5 and V is TRBV7-6; 8 bases agree with TRBD2. The V and J ends lost 2 bases and 0 bases, in that order; junction bases with no gene match: 2. Germline V gene data show CDR1 as SGHVS and CDR2 as FNYEAQ. The CDR3 is 15 amino acids. CDR3 coding DNA: TGTGCCAGCAGCTTAATAGCGGGGAACCAAGAGACCCAGTACTTC. Residues: CASSLIAGNQETQYF. Complete variable domain (other parts from reference TRBV7-6 and TRBJ2-5): GAGVSQSPRYKVTKRGQDVALRCDPISGHVSLYWYRQALGQGPEFLTYFNYEAQQDKSGLPNDRFSAERPEGSISTLTIQRTEQRDSAMYRCASSLIAGNQETQYFGPGTRLLVL.

The rearrangement uses TRBV2 and TRBJ2-5, with 12 bases fitting TRBD2. The length of the CDR3 is 19 residues. V dropped 1 base and J dropped 2; count of bases not matched to a gene: 11. Germline CDR1 is SNHLY and CDR2 is FYNNEI. The CDR3 DNA reads as TGTGCCAGCAGTGAAGGGGGGCTAGCGGGAGGGGATGATCAAGAGACCCAGTACTTC. Its protein product is CASSEGGLAGGDDQETQYF. The whole variable domain, remainder taken from reference TRBV2 and TRBJ2-5, is EPEVTQTPSHQVTQMGQEVILRCVPISNHLYFYWYRQILGQKVEFLVSFYNNEISEKSEIFDDQFSVERPDGSNFTLKIRSTKLEDSAMYFCASSEGGLAGGDDQETQYFGPGTRLLVL.

The J gene is TRBJ2-5, the V gene TRBV14; 9 bases line up with TRBD2. Germline CDR1 is SGHDN and CDR2 is FVKESK. The V gene end was trimmed by 6 bases and the J gene end by 4 bases; junction bases not matched to a gene: 12. The CDR3 runs to 16 residues. The CDR3 coding sequence is TGTGCCAGCAGGCTGAGCGGGCGGGAGGGCCGAGAGACCCAGTACTTC. It translates to CASRLSGREGRETQYF.

The chain combines TRBV5-4 with TRBJ1-2; D is perhaps TRBD1 (5 bases). The V gene lost 5 bases and the J gene lost 4 bases, with 21 bases spanning the gap. This CDR3 comprises 16 residues. Germline V CDR1 and CDR2: SGHNT, YYREEE (reference sequence). CDR3 in amino acids: CASSSGTQEVIYGYTF. The CDR3 nucleotides are TGTGCCAGCAGTTCCGGGACGCAGGAGGTTATCTATGGCTACACCTTC.

This chain connects TRBV7-9 to TRBJ2-1; D unclear. This CDR3 is built from 16 residues. The germline CDR1 and CDR2 sequences are SEHNR and FQNEAQ (reference sequence). V lost 1 base to trimming and J lost 2 bases, with 12 bases between them. The CDR3 region is CASSLVFSGPYNEQFF. The CDR3 nucleotides are TGTGCCAGCAGCTTAGTTTTTTCAGGTCCCTACAATGAGCAGTTCTTC.

This chain connects TRBV30 to TRBJ2-1, with a weak D call TRBD2 (6 bases). Germline V gene data show CDR1 as GTSNPN and CDR2 as SVGIG (reference sequence). Trimming took 0 bases from V and 9 from J, leaving 9 bases between them. The length of the CDR3 is 12 residues. CDR3 region: CAWSVSGAEQFF. CDR3 DNA sequence: TGTGCCTGGAGTGTGTCGGGAGCTGAGCAGTTCTTC.

The chain employs TRBV14 and TRBJ2-7; D unclear. V lost 0 bases and J lost 3, with 9 bases in between. The CDR3 consists of 14 residues. The germline gives CDR1 SGHDN, CDR2 FVKESK. DNA of the CDR3: TGTGCCAGCAGCCAAGACCGCGAGGTCTACGAGCAGTACTTC. As protein: CASSQDREVYEQYF. Filled out from reference TRBV14 and TRBJ2-7, the complete variable domain reads EAGVTQFPSHSVIEKGQTVTLRCDPISGHDNLYWYRRVMGKEIKFLLHFVKESKQDESGMPNNRFLAERTGGTYSTLKVQPAELEDSGVYFCASSQDREVYEQYFGPGTRLTVT.